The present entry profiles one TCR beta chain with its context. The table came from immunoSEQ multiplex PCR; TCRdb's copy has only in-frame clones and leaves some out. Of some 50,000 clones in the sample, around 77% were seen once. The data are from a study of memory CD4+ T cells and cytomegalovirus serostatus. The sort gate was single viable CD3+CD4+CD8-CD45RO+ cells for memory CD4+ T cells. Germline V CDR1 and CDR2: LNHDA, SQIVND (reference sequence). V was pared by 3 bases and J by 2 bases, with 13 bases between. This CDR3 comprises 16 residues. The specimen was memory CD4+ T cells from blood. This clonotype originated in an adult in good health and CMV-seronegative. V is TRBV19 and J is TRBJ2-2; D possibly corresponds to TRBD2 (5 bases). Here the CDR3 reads CASSMTASPNTGELFF. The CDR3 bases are TGTGCCAGTAGTATGACGGCTAGCCCTAACACCGGGGAGCTGTTTTTT.